The clone carrying this T cell receptor beta chain was counted only a few times. The antigen is undetermined. This entry comes from a study of neoadjuvant nivolumab and ipilimumab in lung cancer. Across the study: The combination arm added day-1 ipilimumab 1 mg/kg to nivolumab 3 mg/kg on days 1, 15, 29. Study results and limitations: Resected-tumor TCR richness correlated positively with pretherapy blood richness. TCR receptors were sequenced in few samples.

This CDR3 contains 13 residues. With 6 bases clipped from V and 9 bases from J, the junction kept 10 bases outside the gene matches. From germline, CDR1 is MNHEY and CDR2 SVGAGI. The protocol was immunoSEQ multiplex PCR, while the TCRdb copy is restricted to in-frame clones and leaves out a portion. The table records about 13,000 clones, under 97% of them present only once. This specimen was peripheral blood, taken after neoadjuvant nivolumab, alone or with ipilimumab, at or shortly before surgery. J is TRBJ1-1 and V is TRBV6-5; 7 bases are a match to TRBD1. The receptor was derived from an adult with non-small cell lung cancer. The CDR3 DNA is TGTGCCAGCAGCCACCCACAGGGGCGTAAAGCTTTCTTT. Its translation is CASSHPQGRKAFF.